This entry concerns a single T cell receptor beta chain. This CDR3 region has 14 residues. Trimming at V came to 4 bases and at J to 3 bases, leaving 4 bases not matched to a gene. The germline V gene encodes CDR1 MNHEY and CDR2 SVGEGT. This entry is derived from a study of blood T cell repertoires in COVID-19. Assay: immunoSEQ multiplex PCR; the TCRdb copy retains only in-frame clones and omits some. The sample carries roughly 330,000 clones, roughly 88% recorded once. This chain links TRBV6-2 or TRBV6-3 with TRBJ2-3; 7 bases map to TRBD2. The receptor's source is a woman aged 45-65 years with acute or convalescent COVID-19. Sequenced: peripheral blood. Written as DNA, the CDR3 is TGTGCCAGCAGTTCTCGCGGGAGTACAGATACGCAGTATTTT. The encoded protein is CASSSRGSTDTQYF.